This T cell receptor (beta chain) was captured by sequencing in a study of blood T cell repertoires in COVID-19. Study context: Material from acute and convalescent COVID-19 was sourced from the United States, Italy and Spain. Sample material is recorded as cDNA or gDNA derived from T cells, B-cell-depleted T cells, or PBMCs.

In the original analysis: Amplification with reference gene primers provided the estimates of nucleated cell counts. The method was immunoSEQ multiplex PCR; TCRdb's version includes in-frame clones alone and lacks a portion of them. That table furnishes V, J and clone size, whereas the DNA furnished D and trimming. The sample carries approximately 170,000 clones, just over 90% recorded once. CDR1 is SGHTA and CDR2 is FQGTGA in the germline V gene. The V end was cut by 1 base, the J end by 1 base, with 10 bases between. This CDR3 region has 15 residues. Seattle enrolled patients during active infection and tracked them longitudinally.

The source material was peripheral blood. This sequence joins TRBV7-3 and TRBJ1-1, with a possible D match to TRBD1 (5 bases). The origin of this receptor is a woman aged 55 to 70 with COVID-19, enrolled during active disease. The CDR3 DNA is TGTGCCAGCAGCTTAAGTGGGGGGGAGAACACTGAAGCTTTCTTT. Protein: CASSLSGGENTEAFF.